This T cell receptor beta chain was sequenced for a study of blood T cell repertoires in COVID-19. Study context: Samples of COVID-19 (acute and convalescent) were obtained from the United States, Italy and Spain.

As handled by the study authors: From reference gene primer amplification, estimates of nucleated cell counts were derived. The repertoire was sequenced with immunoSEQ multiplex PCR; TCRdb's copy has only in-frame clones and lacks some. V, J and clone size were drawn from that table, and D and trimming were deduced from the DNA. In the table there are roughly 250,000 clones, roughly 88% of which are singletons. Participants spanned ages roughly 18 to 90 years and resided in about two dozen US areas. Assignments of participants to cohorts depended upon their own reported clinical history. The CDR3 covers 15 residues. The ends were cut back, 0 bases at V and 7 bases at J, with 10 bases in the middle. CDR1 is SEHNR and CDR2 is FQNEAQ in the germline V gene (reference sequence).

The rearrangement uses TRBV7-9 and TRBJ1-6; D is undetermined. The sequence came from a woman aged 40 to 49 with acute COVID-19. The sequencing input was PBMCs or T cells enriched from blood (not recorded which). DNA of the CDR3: TGTGCCAGCAGCTTAGCGCGAACAGTAAATTCACCCCTCCACTTT. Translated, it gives CASSLARTVNSPLHF.